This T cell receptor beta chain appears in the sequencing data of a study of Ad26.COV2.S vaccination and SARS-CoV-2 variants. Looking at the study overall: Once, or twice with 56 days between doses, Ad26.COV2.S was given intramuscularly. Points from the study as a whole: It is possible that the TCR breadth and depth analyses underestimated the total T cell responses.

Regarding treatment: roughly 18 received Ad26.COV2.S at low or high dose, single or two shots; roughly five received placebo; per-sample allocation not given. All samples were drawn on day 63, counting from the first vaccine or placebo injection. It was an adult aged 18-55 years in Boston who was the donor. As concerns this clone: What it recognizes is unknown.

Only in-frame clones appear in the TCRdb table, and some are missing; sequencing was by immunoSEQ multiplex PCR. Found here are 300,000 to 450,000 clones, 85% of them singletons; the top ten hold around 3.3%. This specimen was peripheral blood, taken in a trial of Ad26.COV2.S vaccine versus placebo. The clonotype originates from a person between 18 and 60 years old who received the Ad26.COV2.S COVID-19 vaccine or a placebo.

The CDR3 coding sequence is TGTGCCAGCAGCTCTGGACGTGGGGGGGAGCAGTACTTC. Protein product: CASSSGRGGEQYF. The chain is built from TRBV7-2 and TRBJ2-7; possibly TRBD2 for D (6 bases). Trimming cost V 4 bases and J 7 bases, with 14 bases left between them. Germline values: CDR1 SGHTA, CDR2 FQGNSA. This CDR3 has 13 amino acids. The full variable domain, with the rest looked up from reference TRBV7-2 and TRBJ2-7, is GAGVSQSPSNKVTEKGKDVELRCDPISGHTALYWYRQSLGQGLEFLIYFQGNSAPDKSGLPSDRFSAERTGGSVSTLTIQRTQQEDSAVYLCASSSGRGGEQYFGPGTRLTVT.